Below, 9 T cell receptor beta chains from the same sample are listed, as sequenced in a study of blood T cell repertoires in COVID-19. Data came from immunoSEQ multiplex PCR; TCRdb stores just in-frame clones and leaves some out. The sample carries under 400,000 clones, approximately 89% recorded once. Source material: PBMCs or T cells enriched from blood (not recorded which). These receptors were collected from a man aged 40-50 years in a cohort exposed to, infected with or recovered from COVID-19 (not recorded which).

The CDR3 is CASSLGLAGATYNEQFF. The CDR3, as DNA: TGTGCCAGCAGCTTGGGACTAGCGGGGGCAACCTACAATGAGCAGTTCTTC. This sequence joins TRBV11-2 and TRBJ2-1, with TRBD2 matching 14 bases. The V gene end was trimmed by 3 bases and the J gene end by 2 bases; junction bases not matched to a gene: 3. The CDR3 spans 17 residues. Germline loops: CDR1 SGHAT, CDR2 FQNNGV.

The chain recombines TRBV28 with TRBJ1-2, with 7 nucleotides matching TRBD1. Germline-derived CDR1 and CDR2 are MDHEN and SYDVKM. The CDR3 has 15 amino acids. The ends lost 4 bases at V and 0 bases at J; junction bases unmatched: 5. CDR3 in amino acids: CASSSYQGANYGYTF. CDR3 nucleotides: TGTGCCAGCAGTTCTTACCAGGGGGCTAACTATGGCTACACCTTC.

The chain uses TRBV29-1 and TRBJ2-5; 12 nucleotides match TRBD1. There are 11 residues in the CDR3. CDR1 is SQVTM and CDR2 is ANQGSEA in the germline V gene. In DNA form, the CDR3 reads TGCGGAGGGACAGGGGGCGAGACCCAGTACTTC. Its translation: CGGTGGETQYF.

V usage is TRBV9 and J usage is TRBJ2-1; D not certain. Germline CDR1 SGDLS, CDR2 YYNGEE. Trimming pared 0 bases from V and 0 bases from J, leaving 13 bases between. The CDR3 is made up of 17 amino acids. CDR3 bases: TGTGCCAGCAGCGTAGCTTATACAGTGAGCTCCTACAATGAGCAGTTCTTC. This encodes CASSVAYTVSSYNEQFF.

This clone was observed once. The genes are TRBV27 and TRBJ1-1; 12 positions match TRBD1. Germline-derived CDR1 and CDR2 are MNHEY and SMNVEV (reference sequence). This CDR3 comprises 16 residues. The trim removed 5 bases at V and 4 bases at J, leaving 8 bases unmatched. The CDR3 DNA follows: TGTGCCAGCAGTGTGGGACAGGGGGCGATCGTCACTGAAGCTTTCTTT. Amino acids: CASSVGQGAIVTEAFF.

DNA of the CDR3: TGTGCCAGCAGCTCCCCAGGCCAATACAATGAGCAGTTCTTC. It yields the protein CASSSPGQYNEQFF. This chain links TRBV7-2 with TRBJ2-1; no clear D gene. In germline, CDR1 is SGHTA, CDR2 FQGNSA. CDR3 size: 14 residues. V lost 4 bases and J 4 bases, leaving 11 bases between the germline ends.

This clone showed up just a few times. V is TRBV18 and J is TRBJ2-2; 8 bases fit TRBD2. This CDR3 is built from 17 residues. The J segment lost 3 bases and the V segment lost 3 bases, leaving 9 bases of the junction unmatched. Germline CDR1 KGHSH, CDR2 LQKENI. The CDR3 spells CASSPPQGGRYTGELFF. DNA of the CDR3: TGTGCCAGCTCACCGCCACAGGGCGGGAGGTACACCGGGGAGCTGTTTTTT.

This chain connects TRBV7-9 to TRBJ2-7; TRBD2 matches 11 bases. CDR1 and CDR2 from the germline V gene are SEHNR and FQNEAQ (reference sequence). This CDR3 has 18 amino acids. Trimming at V came to 5 bases and at J to 6 bases, leaving 18 bases not matched to a gene. The CDR3 protein is CASSPPYRLAGGRGEQYF. CDR3 sequence (DNA): TGTGCCAGCAGCCCCCCGTACCGGCTAGCGGGAGGAAGGGGCGAGCAGTACTTC.

In the case of this clone: The identical CDR3 is also encoded by other nucleotide sequences in the sample. The chain employs TRBV5-1 and TRBJ1-3, with D possibly being TRBD1 (5 bases). This CDR3 contains 14 residues. CDR1 is SGHRS, CDR2 YFSETQ, per germline. V dropped 0 bases and J dropped 1 base, with 5 bases sitting between them. Here the CDR3 reads CASSLAGSGNTIYF. CDR3 DNA: TGCGCCAGCAGCTTGGCAGGGTCTGGAAACACCATATATTTT.